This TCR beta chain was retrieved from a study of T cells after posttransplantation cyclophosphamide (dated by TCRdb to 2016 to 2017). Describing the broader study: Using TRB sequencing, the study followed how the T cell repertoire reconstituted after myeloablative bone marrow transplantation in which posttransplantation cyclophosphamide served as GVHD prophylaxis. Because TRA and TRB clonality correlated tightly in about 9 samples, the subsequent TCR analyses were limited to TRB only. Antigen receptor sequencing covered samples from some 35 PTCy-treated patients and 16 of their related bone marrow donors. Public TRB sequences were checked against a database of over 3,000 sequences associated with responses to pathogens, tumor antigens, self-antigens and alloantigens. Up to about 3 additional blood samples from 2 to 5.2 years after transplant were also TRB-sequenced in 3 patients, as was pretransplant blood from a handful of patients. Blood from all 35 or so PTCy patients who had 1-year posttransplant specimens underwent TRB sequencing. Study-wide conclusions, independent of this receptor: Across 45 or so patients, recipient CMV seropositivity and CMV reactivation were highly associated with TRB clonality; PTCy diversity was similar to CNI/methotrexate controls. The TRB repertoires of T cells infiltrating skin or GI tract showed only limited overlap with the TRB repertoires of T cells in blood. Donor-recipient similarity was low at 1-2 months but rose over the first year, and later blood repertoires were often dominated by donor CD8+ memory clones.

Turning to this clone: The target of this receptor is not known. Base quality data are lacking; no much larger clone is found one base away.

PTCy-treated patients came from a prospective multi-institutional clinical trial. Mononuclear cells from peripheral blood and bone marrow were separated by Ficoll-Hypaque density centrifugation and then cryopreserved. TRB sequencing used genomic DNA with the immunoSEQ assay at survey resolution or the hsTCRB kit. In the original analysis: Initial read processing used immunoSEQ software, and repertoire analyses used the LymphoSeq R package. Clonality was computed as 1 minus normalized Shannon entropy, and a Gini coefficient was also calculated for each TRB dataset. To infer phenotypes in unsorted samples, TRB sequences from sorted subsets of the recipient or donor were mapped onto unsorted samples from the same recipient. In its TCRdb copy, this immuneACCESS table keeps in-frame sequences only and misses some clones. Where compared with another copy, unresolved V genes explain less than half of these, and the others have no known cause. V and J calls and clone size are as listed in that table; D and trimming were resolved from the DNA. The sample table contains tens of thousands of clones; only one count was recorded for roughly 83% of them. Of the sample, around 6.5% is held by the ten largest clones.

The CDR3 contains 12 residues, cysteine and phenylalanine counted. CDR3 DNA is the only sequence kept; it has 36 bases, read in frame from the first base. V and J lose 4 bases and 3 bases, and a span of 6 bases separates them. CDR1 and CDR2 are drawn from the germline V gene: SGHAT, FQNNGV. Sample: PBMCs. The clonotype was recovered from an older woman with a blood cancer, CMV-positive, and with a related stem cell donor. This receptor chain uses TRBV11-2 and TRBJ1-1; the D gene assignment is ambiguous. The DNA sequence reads TGTGCCAGCAGCTCACGCGACACTGAAGCTTTCTTT. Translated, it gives CASSSRDTEAFF.